The clone carrying this TCR beta chain was picked up a small number of times. The antigen is not known. Next came a second PCR, run for about 7 to 12 cycles, which used a sample-barcoded 5' primer along with a J-beta primer mix. Every sample gave at least 2.5 million paired-end reads containing CDR3. TCRdb reprocessed the 5' RACE reads with MiXCR, giving one entry per CDR3 protein. The data show 950,000 to 1,200,000 distinct CDR3 sequences, more than 30% seen once. This record comes from a study of blood T cells in healthy people across ages. Findings and limits, study-wide: Older age coincided with a roughly linear decline in TCR beta diversity per million T cells. It was found that TCR beta diversity correlated strongly with the percentage of naive T cells.

Researchers report isolating at least 6.5 million PBMCs per sample. Germline lookup yields CDR1 SQVTM and CDR2 ANQGSEA. CDR3 length equals 15 residues. J was trimmed by 4 bases and V by 1 base; bases with no gene match: 5. The receptor comes from a man in his late teens or twenties in good health. V gene TRBV29-1 combines with J gene TRBJ1-2, with TRBD1 identical over 11 bases. Sequenced input: blood. As DNA, the CDR3 is TGCAGCGTTGAAGGTGGAGGACAGGGGGCCTATGGCTACACCTTC. Its protein is CSVEGGGQGAYGYTF.